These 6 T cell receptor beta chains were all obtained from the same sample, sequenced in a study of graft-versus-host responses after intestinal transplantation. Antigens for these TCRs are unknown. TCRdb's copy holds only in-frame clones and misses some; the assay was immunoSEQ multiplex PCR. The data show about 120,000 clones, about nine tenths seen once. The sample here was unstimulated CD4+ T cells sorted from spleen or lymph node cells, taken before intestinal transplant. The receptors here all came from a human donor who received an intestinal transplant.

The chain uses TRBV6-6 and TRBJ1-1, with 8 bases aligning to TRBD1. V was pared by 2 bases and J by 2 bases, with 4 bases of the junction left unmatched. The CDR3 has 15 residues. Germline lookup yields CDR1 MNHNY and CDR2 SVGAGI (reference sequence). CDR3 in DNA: TGTGCCAGCAGTTACAGGACAGGGCAAAACACTGAAGCTTTCTTT. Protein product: CASSYRTGQNTEAFF.

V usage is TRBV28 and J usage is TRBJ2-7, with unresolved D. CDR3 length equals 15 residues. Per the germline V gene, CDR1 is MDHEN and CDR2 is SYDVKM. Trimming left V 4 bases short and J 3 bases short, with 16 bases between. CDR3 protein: CASSSQWLPVYEQYF. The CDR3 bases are TGTGCCAGCAGTTCACAGTGGCTCCCGGTCTACGAGCAGTACTTC. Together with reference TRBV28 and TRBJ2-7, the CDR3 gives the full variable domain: DVKVTQSSRYLVKRTGEKVFLECVQDMDHENMFWYRQDPGLGLRLIYFSYDVKMKEKGDIPEGYSVSREKKERFSLILESASTNQTSMYLCASSSQWLPVYEQYFGPGTRLTVT.

This chain's CDR3 is CASSSDGGSYEQYF. Written as DNA, the CDR3 is TGTGCCAGCAGCTCCGACGGGGGGAGCTACGAGCAGTACTTC. The V gene is TRBV7-3, the J gene TRBJ2-7; 7 bases fit TRBD2. The CDR3 covers 14 residues. The V and J ends lost 4 bases and 3 bases, in that order; junction bases with no gene match: 6. Per the germline V gene, CDR1 is SGHTA and CDR2 is FQGTGA.

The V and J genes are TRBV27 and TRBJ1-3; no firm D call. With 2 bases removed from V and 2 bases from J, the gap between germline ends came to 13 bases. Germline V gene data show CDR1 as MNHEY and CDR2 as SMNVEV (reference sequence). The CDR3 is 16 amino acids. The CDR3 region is CASSLRVSGPGNTIYF. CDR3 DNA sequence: TGTGCCAGCAGTTTAAGGGTGAGCGGTCCTGGAAACACCATATATTTT.

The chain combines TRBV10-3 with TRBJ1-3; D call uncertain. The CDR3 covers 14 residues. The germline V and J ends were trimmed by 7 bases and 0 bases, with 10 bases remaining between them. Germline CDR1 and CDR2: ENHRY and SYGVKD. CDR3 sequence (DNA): TGTGCCATCACCTCAGACAACTCTGGAAACACCATATATTTT. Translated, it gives CAITSDNSGNTIYF.

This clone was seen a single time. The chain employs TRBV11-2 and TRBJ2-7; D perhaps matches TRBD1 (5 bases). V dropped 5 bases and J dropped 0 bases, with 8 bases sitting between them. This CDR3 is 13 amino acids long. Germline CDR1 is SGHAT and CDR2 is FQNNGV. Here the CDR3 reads CASSLTASYEQYF. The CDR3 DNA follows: TGTGCCAGCAGCCTGACAGCCTCCTACGAGCAGTACTTC.